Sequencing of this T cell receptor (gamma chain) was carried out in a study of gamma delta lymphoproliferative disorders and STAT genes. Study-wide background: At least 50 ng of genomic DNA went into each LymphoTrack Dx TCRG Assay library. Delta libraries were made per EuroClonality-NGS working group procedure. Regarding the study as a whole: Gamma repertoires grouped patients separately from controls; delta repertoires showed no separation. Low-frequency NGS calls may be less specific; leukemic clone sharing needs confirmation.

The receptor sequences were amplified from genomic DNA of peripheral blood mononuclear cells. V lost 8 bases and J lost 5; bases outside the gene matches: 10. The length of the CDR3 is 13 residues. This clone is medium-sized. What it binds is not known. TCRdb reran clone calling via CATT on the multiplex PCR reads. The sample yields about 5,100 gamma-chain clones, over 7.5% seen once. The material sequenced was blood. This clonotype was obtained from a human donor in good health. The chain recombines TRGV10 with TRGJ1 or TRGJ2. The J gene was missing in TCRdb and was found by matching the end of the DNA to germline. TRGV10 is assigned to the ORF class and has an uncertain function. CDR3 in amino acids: CAAWDYNNYKKLF. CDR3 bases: TGTGCTGCGTGGGATTATAATAATTATAAGAAACTCTTT.